These 32 T cell receptor beta chains were all obtained from the same sample, sequenced in a study of T cells in Graves' hyperthyroidism and ophthalmopathy. Researchers took RNA transcripts and amplified the TCR beta CDR3 regions from them. A set of HTBI primers served as the primers for a first-round RT-PCR of the TCR CDR3. TCRdb analysed the multiplex PCR reads with MiXCR anew, one entry per CDR3 protein. The sample holds about 320,000 distinct CDR3 sequences; roughly 17% are singletons and the top ten take approximately 35%. Sequenced input: blood. These receptor sequences come from a man aged 25-40 years with Graves' hyperthyroidism.

Ten or more counts support this clonotype. The rearrangement uses TRBV5-1 and TRBJ2-3; perhaps TRBD2 as D (5 bases). CDR3 size: 18 residues. Germline V gene sequence: CDR1 SGHRS, CDR2 YFSETQ. Trimming took 3 bases from V and 2 from J, leaving 22 bases between them. CDR3 bases: TGCGCCAGCAGCTCCTCAACGGCGGATGCAGACTACACAGATACGCAGTATTTT. Translated: CASSSSTADADYTDTQYF.

The V and J genes are TRBV20-1 and TRBJ2-5; TRBD2 matches at 11 bases. Per germline, CDR1 DFQATT and CDR2 SNEGSKA (reference sequence). V was clipped by 1 base and J by 9 bases; unmatched bases: 10. The CDR3 is 15 amino acids. CDR3 nucleotides: TGCAGTGCTAGAGGTCCGGGACTAGCGGATCCGTCCCAGTACTTC. Its translation: CSARGPGLADPSQYF.

This sequence joins TRBV10-1 and TRBJ2-4; TRBD2 might be the D (6 bases). Trimming removed 10 bases at V and 2 bases at J, with 27 bases between. Germline loops: CDR1 WNHNN, CDR2 SYGVQD (reference sequence). The CDR3 is 18 residues long. The CDR3 nucleotides read TGCGCCACCCCAAGTTTAGGGAGGAAACTCGGAACCAAAAACATTCAGTACTTC. It encodes CATPSLGRKLGTKNIQYF.

In regard to this clonotype: This may come from a read error, since a much larger clone is one base off. The rearrangement joins TRBV4-2 to TRBJ2-1; 8 nucleotides agree with TRBD2. V lost 0 bases, J lost 9 bases, and 13 bases stayed unmatched. This CDR3 contains 17 residues. Germline CDR1 and CDR2: LGHNA and YNFKEQ. CDR3 coding DNA: TGTGCCAGCAGCCAAGAATACACTCGAGCGGGAGAGGTTGAGCAGTTCTTC. This translates into CASSQEYTRAGEVEQFF.

In its sample, this clonotype was seen many times. One end of the junction does not line up with germline, which may come from a read error. V gene TRBV7-7 combines with J gene TRBJ2-1; the D is unclear. The CDR3 has 14 amino acids. Looked up from germline, CDR1 is SSHAT and CDR2 is FNYEAQ (reference sequence). In DNA form, the CDR3 reads TGTGCTAGCAGCTTAGCTTCCGGTTTCAATGAGCAGTTCTTC. Translating gives CASSLASGFNEQFF.

This clonotype was seen many times. The rearrangement uses TRBV30 and TRBJ1-1; D unresolved. The V end was cut by 0 bases, the J end by 1 base, with 6 bases between. Germline values: CDR1 GTSNPN, CDR2 SVGIG (reference sequence). CDR3 length: 13 amino acids. The DNA of the CDR3 is TGTGCCTGGAGTGTATCCCAGAACACTGAAGCTTTCTTT. Translation: CAWSVSQNTEAFF. The variable domain in full, completed from reference TRBV30 and TRBJ1-1, reads SQTIHQWPATLVQPVGSPLSLECTVEGTSNPNLYWYRQAAGRGLQLLFYSVGIGQISSEVPQNLSASRPQDRQFILSSKKLLLSDSGFYLCAWSVSQNTEAFFGQGTRLTVV.

This clonotype has ten or more counts. The V call is TRBV7-8, the J call TRBJ2-3; tentative D call: TRBD2 (6 bases). The V gene's germline CDR1 is SGHVS and CDR2 FQNEAQ. This CDR3 is built from 16 residues. V was trimmed by 3 bases and J by 2 bases, leaving 15 bases between them. DNA for the CDR3: TGTGCCAGCAGCTTCACTAGCCCAATAACCACAGATACGCAGTATTTT. Encoded protein: CASSFTSPITTDTQYF.

This clonotype has a count of ten or more. This chain joins TRBV20-1 and TRBJ2-7; possible D gene TRBD2, 5 bases. The CDR3 is made up of 16 amino acids. V was clipped by 0 bases and J by 2 bases, with 17 bases between them. The germline V gene encodes CDR1 DFQATT and CDR2 SNEGSKA (reference sequence). The CDR3 coding sequence is TGCAGTGCTAGAGATTCGCTCGGGGAAGGCCCCTACGAGCAGTACTTC. Encoded protein: CSARDSLGEGPYEQYF.

This clonotype has a handful of counts. The chain carries TRBV30 and TRBJ1-2; the D is unclear. V lost 1 base and J 6 bases, leaving 12 bases between the germline ends. In germline, CDR1 is GTSNPN, CDR2 SVGIG (reference sequence). The CDR3 has 13 residues. The CDR3: CAWSALVIDGYTF. In DNA, the CDR3 is TGTGCCTGGAGTGCCTTAGTGATAGATGGCTACACCTTC.

This clonotype has a count of ten or more. The chain employs TRBV20-1 and TRBJ2-7; D is undetermined. The CDR3 length is 12 residues. With 3 bases removed from V and 0 bases from J, the gap between germline ends came to 6 bases. Germline CDR1 reads DFQATT; CDR2 reads SNEGSKA (reference sequence). CDR3 coding DNA: TGCAGTGCTAGGCGGCACTCCTACGAGCAGTACTTC. Residues: CSARRHSYEQYF.

The chain employs TRBV7-9 and TRBJ1-5; 9 bases fit TRBD1. Looked up from germline, CDR1 is SEHNR and CDR2 is FQNEAQ (reference sequence). The CDR3 covers 14 residues. With V trimmed by 5 bases and J by 6 bases, 5 bases remained unmatched. CDR3 sequence reads: CASSPGQGSQPQHF. CDR3 bases: TGTGCCAGCAGCCCAGGACAGGGGAGTCAGCCCCAGCATTTT.

There are many counts of this clonotype. The chain links TRBV20-1 to TRBJ2-3, with unresolved D. The germline V and J ends were trimmed by 4 bases and 2 bases, with 10 bases remaining between them. CDR1 DFQATT and CDR2 SNEGSKA come from the germline V gene (reference sequence). The CDR3 is 13 amino acids. CDR3 DNA sequence: TGCAGTGCTAATGGTAACCTCACAGATACGCAGTATTTT. Its translation: CSANGNLTDTQYF.

Turning to this clonotype: Sequence at one end of the junction differs from germline and may be a read error. This chain links TRBV11-1 with TRBJ2-1, with 12 nucleotides matching TRBD2. The CDR3 length is 17 residues. From germline, CDR1 is SGHAT and CDR2 FQDESV (reference sequence). CDR3 amino acids: CASSPRLRTSGVNEQFF. The CDR3 coding sequence is TGCGCCAGCAGCCCCAGGCTTAGGACTAGCGGGGTGAATGAGCAGTTCTTC.

This clonotype was picked up many times. The rearrangement joins TRBV2 to TRBJ1-5; D ambiguous. Trimming took off 8 bases at V and 10 bases at J, with 18 bases between the two ends. Germline CDR1 SNHLY, CDR2 FYNNEI. CDR3 length: 13 residues. CDR3 bases: TGTGCCAGCCCTGAAGCAACAGTCAGCCCCCAGCATTTT. Protein sequence: CASPEATVSPQHF. Based on the CDR3 plus reference TRBV2 and TRBJ1-5, the full variable domain is EPEVTQTPSHQVTQMGQEVILRCVPISNHLYFYWYRQILGQKVEFLVSFYNNEISEKSEIFDDQFSVERPDGSNFTLKIRSTKLEDSAMYFCASPEATVSPQHFGDGTRLSIL.

This rearrangement joins TRBV6-5 to TRBJ2-3, with a possible D match to TRBD1 (5 bases). In germline, CDR1 is MNHEY, CDR2 SVGAGI. The CDR3 sequence is 14 residues long. The germline V and J ends were trimmed by 4 bases and 4 bases, with 12 bases remaining between them. This chain's CDR3 is CASSFRQGPDTQYF. CDR3 in DNA: TGTGCCAGCAGTTTCCGGCAGGGCCCAGATACGCAGTATTTT.

This chain links TRBV9 with TRBJ1-5, with D perhaps TRBD1 (6 bases). The length of the CDR3 is 16 residues. Germline lookup yields CDR1 SGDLS and CDR2 YYNGEE. Trimming took 0 bases from V and 3 from J, leaving 13 bases between them. The CDR3 sequence is CASSVAAGADNQPQHF. Here the CDR3 DNA reads TGTGCCAGCAGCGTAGCTGCAGGGGCTGACAATCAGCCCCAGCATTTT.

This rearrangement joins TRBV6-1 to TRBJ2-4; 11 positions agree with TRBD2. Trimming removed 7 bases from V and 4 bases from J; junction bases left unmatched: 24. The CDR3 runs 21 residues. CDR1 and CDR2 from the germline V gene are MNHNS and SASEGT. The CDR3 DNA follows: TGTGCCAGCAAACAACTAGCGGGAGATCTAGGCTTGGCAAAATCAAAAAACATTCAGTACTTC. Amino acid sequence: CASKQLAGDLGLAKSKNIQYF.

This sequence joins TRBV20-1 and TRBJ2-1; 14 positions match TRBD2. Germline CDR1 is DFQATT and CDR2 is SNEGSKA (reference sequence). V gave up 0 bases and J gave up 9 bases; unmatched junction bases: 7. The CDR3 loop spans 16 amino acids. CDR3 nucleotide sequence: TGCAGTGCTAGAGATTGGGGACTAGCGGGAGTGGGTGAGCAGTTCTTC. Translation gives CSARDWGLAGVGEQFF.

The sample holds many counts of this clonotype. The rearrangement links TRBV12-3 or TRBV12-4 to TRBJ2-7; TRBD2 is a possible D gene (7 bases). V lost 1 base to trimming and J lost 2 bases, with 15 bases between them. CDR3 size: 16 residues. The CDR3 reads CASSLGWGGGAYEQYF. Here the CDR3 DNA reads TGTGCCAGCAGTTTAGGGTGGGGGGGCGGAGCCTACGAGCAGTACTTC.

The table lists this clonotype with many counts. This chain links TRBV29-1 with TRBJ2-7; weak D call: TRBD1 (5 bases). The V gene lost 2 bases and the J gene lost 9 bases, with 17 bases spanning the gap. Germline CDR1 is SQVTM and CDR2 is ANQGSEA. The length of the CDR3 is 13 residues. CDR3 protein: CSVESGAEGVQYF. In nucleotides, the CDR3 is TGCAGCGTTGAAAGTGGGGCGGAAGGAGTGCAGTACTTC.

This clonotype occurred a few times. The rearrangement joins TRBV7-6 to TRBJ2-7, with 12 bases fitting TRBD2. CDR3 length: 15 residues. Trimming at V came to 3 bases and at J to 4 bases, leaving 4 bases not matched to a gene. Germline-derived CDR1 and CDR2 are SGHVS and FNYEAQ. The CDR3 spells CASSLYGLAGYEQYF. Written as DNA, the CDR3 is TGTGCCAGCAGCTTGTATGGACTAGCGGGATACGAGCAGTACTTC. Full variable domain (remainder filled in from reference TRBV7-6 and TRBJ2-7): GAGVSQSPRYKVTKRGQDVALRCDPISGHVSLYWYRQALGQGPEFLTYFNYEAQQDKSGLPNDRFSAERPEGSISTLTIQRTEQRDSAMYRCASSLYGLAGYEQYFGPGTRLTVT.

This clonotype has a handful of counts. A much larger clone lies one base from this, so it may be a read error. The CDR3 spells CASSQDLITRPNTEGFF. DNA for the CDR3: TGTGCCAGCAGCCAAGATCTTATCACACGGCCGAACACTGAAGGTTTCTTT. The chain employs TRBV3-1 and TRBJ1-1, with D unresolved. The CDR3 runs to 17 residues. CDR1 is LGHDT, CDR2 YNNKEL, per germline (reference sequence). Based on the CDR3 plus reference TRBV3-1 and TRBJ1-1, the full variable domain is DTAVSQTPKYLVTQMGNDKSIKCEQNLGHDTMYWYKQDSKKFLKIMFSYNNKELIINETVPNRFSPKSPDKAHLNLHINSLELGDSAVYFCASSQDLITRPNTEGFFGQGTRLTVV.

This chain uses TRBV10-2 with TRBJ2-1; 9 positions agree with TRBD1. The CDR3 runs to 14 residues. Germline CDR1 reads WSHSY; CDR2 reads SAAADI. The V and J ends lost 8 bases and 7 bases, in that order; junction bases with no gene match: 9. CDR3 in amino acids: CASDWTGVRNEQFF. The CDR3 DNA reads TGCGCCAGCGACTGGACAGGGGTGAGGAATGAGCAGTTCTTC.

This clonotype was detected only a few times. The chain links TRBV12-5 to TRBJ1-5, with D maybe TRBD1 (6 bases). CDR1 LGHNT and CDR2 FRNRAP come from the germline V gene. V shed 9 bases and J shed 9 bases, with 15 bases lying between them. The CDR3 covers 12 residues. The CDR3 sequence is CASGQLRGPQHF. The CDR3, as DNA: TGTGCTAGCGGACAGCTCCGGGGGCCCCAGCATTTT.

With respect to this clonotype: This CDR3 fails to terminate in the conserved phenylalanine or tryptophan, so it likely reflects a read error. The rearrangement links TRBV25-1 to TRBJ2-7, with 7 bases aligning to TRBD1. This CDR3 contains 16 residues. With V trimmed by 4 bases and J by 3 bases, 12 bases remained unmatched. Per germline, CDR1 MGHDK and CDR2 SYGVNS. CDR3 sequence: CASSGSDRDVYYEQYL. The CDR3 DNA sequence: TGTGCCAGCAGTGGCTCAGACAGGGACGTTTACTACGAGCAGTACCTC.

A single count supports this clonotype. The junction does not match germline at one end; this may be a read error. The chain has TRBV12-3 or TRBV12-4 and TRBJ2-2, with D possibly being TRBD2 (6 bases). The CDR3 runs 15 residues. CDR3 sequence reads: CASSLRTPDTGGLFF. The CDR3 coding sequence is TGTGCCAGCAGTCTCAGGACGCCCGACACCGGGGGGCTGTTTTTT.

This clonotype was detected only a few times. The J gene is TRBJ2-7, the V gene TRBV7-9; D gene uncertain. V lost 2 bases and J 3 bases, leaving 14 bases between the germline ends. Germline-derived CDR1 and CDR2 are SEHNR and FQNEAQ (reference sequence). The CDR3 runs to 15 residues. The CDR3 DNA reads as TGTGCCAGCAGCTTACTAATTCCGGACGGCTACGAGCAGTACTTC. This codes for CASSLLIPDGYEQYF. The full variable domain, completed using reference TRBV7-9 and TRBJ2-7, is DTGVSQNPRHKITKRGQNVTFRCDPISEHNRLYWYRQTLGQGPEFLTYFQNEAQLEKSRLLSDRFSAERPKGSFSTLEIQRTEQGDSAMYLCASSLLIPDGYEQYFGPGTRLTVT.

This clonotype was detected ten times or more. The chain employs TRBV20-1 and TRBJ2-3, with unresolved D. The CDR3 runs to 13 residues. V lost 5 bases, J lost 0 bases, and 9 bases lay in between. Germline loops: CDR1 DFQATT, CDR2 SNEGSKA (reference sequence). The CDR3 protein is CSAEPYSTDTQYF. As DNA, the CDR3 is TGCAGTGCTGAGCCGTATAGCACAGATACGCAGTATTTT.

This chain uses TRBV7-2 with TRBJ2-3, with 12 bases lining up with TRBD2. The CDR3 sequence is 16 residues long. Germline V CDR1 and CDR2: SGHTA, FQGNSA. Trimming cost V 5 bases and J 5 bases; bases outside gene matches: 8. CDR3 loop: CASSASSGRAEDTQYF. The CDR3 nucleotides read TGTGCCAGCAGCGCCTCTAGCGGGAGGGCAGAAGATACGCAGTATTTT.

In this sample, this clonotype turned up many times. V is TRBV20-1 and J is TRBJ2-3, with D perhaps TRBD1 (6 bases). This CDR3 comprises 15 residues. V dropped 0 bases and J dropped 0 bases, with 10 bases sitting between them. CDR1 and CDR2 (germline): DFQATT, SNEGSKA (reference sequence). The CDR3 coding sequence is TGCAGTGCTAGAGATCACAGGGTCAGCACAGATACGCAGTATTTT. This encodes CSARDHRVSTDTQYF.

This clonotype was observed many times. This chain uses TRBV11-2 with TRBJ1-3; D not certain. CDR1 is SGHAT, CDR2 FQNNGV, per germline. The CDR3 is 15 amino acids. The germline V and J ends were trimmed by 0 bases and 4 bases, with 10 bases remaining between them. The CDR3: CASSLDSPRGNTIYF. The CDR3 DNA reads as TGTGCCAGCAGCTTAGACAGCCCTCGCGGAAACACCATATATTTT.

The chain uses TRBV7-2 and TRBJ2-1; no clear D gene. Trimming removed 1 base at V and 6 bases at J, with 10 bases between. The CDR3 has 14 amino acids. CDR1 and CDR2 (germline): SGHTA, FQGNSA. CDR3 in amino acids: CASSLEPASNEQFF. Here the CDR3 DNA reads TGTGCCAGCAGCTTAGAACCCGCGAGCAATGAGCAGTTCTTC.